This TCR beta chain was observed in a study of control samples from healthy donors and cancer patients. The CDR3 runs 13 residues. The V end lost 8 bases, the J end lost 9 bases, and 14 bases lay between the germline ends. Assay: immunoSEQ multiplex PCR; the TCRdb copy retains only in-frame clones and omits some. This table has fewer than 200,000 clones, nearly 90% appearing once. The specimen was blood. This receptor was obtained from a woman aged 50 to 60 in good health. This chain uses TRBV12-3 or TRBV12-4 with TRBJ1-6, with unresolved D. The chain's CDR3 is CASEITFGSPLHF. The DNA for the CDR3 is TGTGCCAGCGAAATTACGTTTGGTTCACCCCTCCACTTT.